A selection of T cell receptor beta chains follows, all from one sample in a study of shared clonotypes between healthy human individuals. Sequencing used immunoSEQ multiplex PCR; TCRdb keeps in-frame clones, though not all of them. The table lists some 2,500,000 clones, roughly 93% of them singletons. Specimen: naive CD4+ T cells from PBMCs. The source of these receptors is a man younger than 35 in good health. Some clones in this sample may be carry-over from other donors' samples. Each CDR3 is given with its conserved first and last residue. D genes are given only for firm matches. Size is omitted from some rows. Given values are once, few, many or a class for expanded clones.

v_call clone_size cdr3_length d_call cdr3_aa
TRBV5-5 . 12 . CASSLNTGELFF
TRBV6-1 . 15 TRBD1 CASSELGRGWETQYF
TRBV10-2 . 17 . CASSELPGLSGTDTQYF
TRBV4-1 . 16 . CASRRTERGGTGELFF
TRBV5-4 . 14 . CASSLSRQGETQYF
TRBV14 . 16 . CASSQDSGISTDTQYF
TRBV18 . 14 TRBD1 CASSPGQGGNTIYF
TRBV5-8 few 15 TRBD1 CASSSGQGADTEAFF
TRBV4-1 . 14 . CASSQAGSVNEQFF
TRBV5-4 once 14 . CASSQGLSNQPQHF
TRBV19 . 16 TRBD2 CASSMPTSGRYNEQFF
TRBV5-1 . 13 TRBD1 CASSLPGGAGYTF
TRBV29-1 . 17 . CSVEGPGADYSGNTIYF
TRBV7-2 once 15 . CASSLQGSSGNTIYF
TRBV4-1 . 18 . CASSQESLRGWGKNIQYF
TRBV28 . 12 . CASSLSGYEQYF
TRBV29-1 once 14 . CSVGGGRTGNTVYF
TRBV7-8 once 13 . CASIGGGHTEAFF
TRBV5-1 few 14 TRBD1 CASSSQGGNTEAFF
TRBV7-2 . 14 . CASSSTASTDTQYF
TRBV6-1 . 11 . CASSNRVAGFF
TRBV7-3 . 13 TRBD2 CASSRGDAGEQFF
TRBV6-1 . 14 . CASGEGARQETQYF
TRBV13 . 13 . CASSHEGIHEQFF
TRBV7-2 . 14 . CASSLVPGEQPQHF
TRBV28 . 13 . CASRPGLVTEAFF
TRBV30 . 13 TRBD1 CAWSGQGADTQYF
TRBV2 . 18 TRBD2 CASSGGTSGRLSTDTQYF
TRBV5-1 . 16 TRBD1 CASSPTRTGGPYEQYF
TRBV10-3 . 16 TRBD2 CAISEGGSGRHNEQFF
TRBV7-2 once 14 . CASSPGPNLYEQYF